This T cell receptor (beta chain) is from a study of preoperative IRX-2 immunotherapy in early breast cancer (dated by TCRdb to the late 2010s). What the treatment or condition label conveys for this sample: preoperative locoregional IRX-2 cytokine immunotherapy. The samples were obtained from a phase Ib study in which preoperative, locoregional IRX-2 cytokine immunotherapy intended to prime immune responses was tested. Patients with early-stage breast cancer who were given IRX-2 before surgery served as donors. The CDR1 and CDR2 encoded by the germline V gene are MNHGY and SAAAGT. The CDR3 covers 16 residues, taking in both the cysteine and the phenylalanine. The entry retains the CDR3 DNA only, 48 bases that are in frame from base 1. Compared with germline, V lacks 2 bases and J lacks 1 base; bases without a gene match: 6. Libraries were constructed by the immunoSEQ multiplex PCR assay. The immuneACCESS repertoire file appears here via TCRdb, limited to in-frame rearrangements. These files lack a portion of the clones; in checked studies, under half of the deficit traces to unresolved V genes, and the cause of the others is not known. Within this sample are around 10,000 clones, with around 85% of them counted one time only. More than 5% of the sample lies in the top ten.

Concerning this clone: Its antigen is currently not known. No much larger clonotype is one base removed from it; base qualities were not supplied.

This clonotype was obtained from a human donor with breast cancer. The rearrangement combines TRBV6-8 with TRBJ2-3; 7 middle bases align to TRBD1. The input for sequencing was lymph node tissue, taken before IRX-2 immunotherapy. The CDR3 protein: CASSYRTGAGTDTQYF. Read as DNA, the sequence is TGTGCCAGCAGTTACCGGACAGGAGCGGGCACAGATACGCAGTATTTT.